This T cell receptor beta chain was captured in a study of T cell responses to AZD1222 COVID-19 vaccine. Study-level points and caveats: CD4 TCRs covered the whole spike, strongest at regions 160-218 and 743-854. As reported, nearly half of all spike-specific TCRs target variant regions that are unmutated. Of the AZD1222 recipients, only five to seven were seropositive at baseline.

Comment on this clone: Its antigen is not identified.

Only in-frame clones appear in the TCRdb table, and some are missing; sequencing was by immunoSEQ multiplex PCR. Here the sample spans 110,000 to 150,000 clones, 75% to 90% being singletons. This CDR3 is 17 amino acids long. V lost 5 bases and J lost 2, with 20 bases in between. Per the germline V gene, CDR1 is SEHNR and CDR2 is FQNEAQ (reference sequence). The chain employs TRBV7-9 and TRBJ2-3; a weak D match, TRBD1 (5 bases). The material was peripheral blood, obtained on day 0 of AZD1222 vaccination. This receptor was taken from an adult in good health. Written as DNA, the CDR3 is TGTGCCAGCAGCCAAACAGGCTTTCTCGATTACACAGATACGCAGTATTTT. Translated: CASSQTGFLDYTDTQYF.